This TCR beta chain appears in the sequencing data of a study of human T cells and chemical hapten exposure. General study findings and limits: TCRs above 1 in 1000 frequency did not change with DPC sensitization.

Time point indicated: pre-sensitization, week 0. Treatment denoted: therapeutic diphenylcyclopropenone sensitization with weekly scalp DPC. There are 13 residues in the CDR3. Germline assignment: CDR1 SQVTM and CDR2 ANQGSEA. V shed 4 bases and J shed 5 bases, with 12 bases lying between them. Details on this clonotype: Its antigen is still unknown.

TCRdb re-derived calls from the RACE reads in MiXCR, one entry per CDR3 protein. The sample includes about 250,000 distinct CDR3 sequences, 7.5% to 8% of them seen just once. This chain uses TRBV29-1 with TRBJ1-5; D unclear. The source is a man younger than 35 with alopecia areata. Some clones in this sample may be carry-over from other donors' samples. The sequencing here drew on whole blood, taken in connection with sensitization to the hapten diphenylcyclopropenone (DPC). The CDR3 DNA reads as TGCAGCGTTGTCCCTGACGGGGATCAGCCCCAGCATTTT. Residues: CSVVPDGDQPQHF.